This entry lists 18 T cell receptor beta chains sequenced from one sample in a study of T cells expressing NK-cell markers (dated by TCRdb to between 2020 and 2021). The library was produced with 5' RACE. Sequencing took place on an Illumina HiSeq 2000. Following reprocessing of the reads by TCRdb, the data hold one row per CDR3 protein sequence and no DNA is available. The data table for this sample lists some 440,000 distinct CDR3 sequences. The ten largest make up over 1.3% of the sample. Sequencing input: blood T cells: a sorted CD56 or NKG2C T cell subset, CD4+ or CD8+ T cells, or bulk PBMC T cells (not recorded which). The receptor source for this set is a woman between 45 and 60 years old in good health. Donor details come from another sample of the same person, matched by shared clones.

This rearrangement joins TRBV5-1 to TRBJ1-2; TCRdb names TRBD1, which stays unverified in the absence of DNA. The CDR3 runs 15 residues. Germline lookup yields CDR1 SGHRS and CDR2 YFSETQ. CDR3 region: CASSRNYRDTNGYTF.

The chain links TRBV7-2 to TRBJ2-5; the D gene TCRdb calls, TRBD2, cannot be checked with no DNA. Germline assignment: CDR1 SGHTA and CDR2 FQGNSA. This CDR3 has 15 residues. The CDR3 loop reads CASSPWTSGLETQYF.

This chain links TRBV11-2 with TRBJ2-1; TCRdb designates TRBD2, a call that cannot be tested without DNA. Germline CDR1 and CDR2: SGHAT and FQNNGV. The CDR3 is 13 residues long. CDR3 loop: CASSQGRQGEQFF.

CDR3 in amino acids: CASSMSTGTASGPQHF. V is TRBV19 and J is TRBJ1-5; no DNA is available, so the TRBD1 call from TCRdb remains unchecked. Germline CDR1 reads LNHDA; CDR2 reads SQIVND (reference sequence). The CDR3 runs to 16 residues.

The chain couples TRBV18 to TRBJ2-1. Germline assignment: CDR1 KGHSH and CDR2 LQKENI. The CDR3 extends over 16 amino acids. The CDR3 loop is CASSPQGGNPHNEQFF.

This sequence joins TRBV5-1 and TRBJ1-2; the TCRdb call, TRBD1, lacks DNA for checking. In germline, CDR1 is SGHRS, CDR2 YFSETQ. The CDR3 covers 15 residues. The CDR3 loop reads CASSPPGGRNYGYTF.

This chain links TRBV4-1 with TRBJ2-3. Germline values: CDR1 MGHRA, CDR2 YSYEKL. The CDR3 covers 15 residues. This CDR3 reads CASSQGPYRTDTQYF.

The genes are TRBV24-1 and TRBJ1-5; the TRBD1 assignment by TCRdb is unverifiable without DNA. CDR3 length: 14 residues. Germline V CDR1 and CDR2: KGHDR, SFDVKD. CDR3 sequence reads: CATSGQLDNQPQHF.

The chain couples TRBV11-1 to TRBJ2-7. The CDR3 sequence is 15 residues long. Germline CDR1 is SGHAT and CDR2 is FQDESV (reference sequence). CDR3 sequence reads: CASRPTIGGSYEQYF. Together with reference TRBV11-1 and TRBJ2-7, the CDR3 gives the full variable domain: EAEVAQSPRYKITEKSQAVAFWCDPISGHATLYWYRQILGQGPELLVQFQDESVVDDSQLPKDRFSAERLKGVDSTLKIQPAELGDSAMYLCASRPTIGGSYEQYFGPGTRLTVT.

The chain employs TRBV6-5 and TRBJ1-1. CDR3 length: 14 amino acids. Per the germline V gene, CDR1 is MNHEY and CDR2 is SVGAGI. The chain's CDR3 is CASSYERMNTEAFF.

The V call is TRBV12-3 or TRBV12-4, the J call TRBJ2-2; the TCRdb D gene call, TRBD2, has no DNA to confirm it. The CDR3 spans 16 residues. The CDR3 region is CASSSTGSGNVGELFF.

CDR3 loop: CASSYSDSRSEQFF. V and J are TRBV6-6 and TRBJ2-1; there is no DNA to check the TCRdb D call of TRBD2. There are 14 residues in the CDR3. CDR1 is MNHNY and CDR2 is SVGAGI in the germline V gene (reference sequence).

The chain couples TRBV7-8 to TRBJ2-1; no DNA is available, so the TRBD2 call from TCRdb remains unchecked. Germline V gives CDR1 SGHVS, CDR2 FQNEAQ. The CDR3 runs to 14 residues. The CDR3 loop reads CASSGTTVAYEQFF. The variable domain in full, completed from reference TRBV7-8 and TRBJ2-1, reads GAGVSQSPRYKVAKRGQDVALRCDPISGHVSLFWYQQALGQGPEFLTYFQNEAQLDKSGLPSDRFFAERPEGSVSTLKIQRTQQEDSAVYLCASSGTTVAYEQFFGPGTRLTVL.

This chain uses TRBV10-3 with TRBJ2-7; there is no DNA to check the TCRdb D call of TRBD1. This CDR3 is 13 amino acids long. Germline loops: CDR1 ENHRY, CDR2 SYGVKD. CDR3 region: CATSGQIDYEQYF.

The gene calls are TRBV5-1 and TRBJ2-1; the D call from TCRdb, TRBD2, cannot be confirmed without DNA. Germline lookup yields CDR1 SGHRS and CDR2 YFSETQ. The length of the CDR3 is 21 residues. The CDR3 loop is CASQRRVMTSGRGASYNEQFF.

The chain carries TRBV12-3 or TRBV12-4 and TRBJ2-1; TCRdb indicates TRBD2, and absent DNA this call remains unverified. This CDR3 spans 17 amino acids. The CDR3 sequence: CASKPAGRTSGRNEQFF.

The chain combines TRBV9 with TRBJ2-1; TCRdb indicates TRBD1, and absent DNA this call remains unverified. The CDR3 sequence is 16 residues long. CDR1 and CDR2 from the germline V gene are SGDLS and YYNGEE. The CDR3 is CASSPTAGRGGNEQFF.

The chain joins TRBV18 to TRBJ2-1; TCRdb designates TRBD1, a call that cannot be tested without DNA. CDR1 and CDR2 from the germline V gene are KGHSH and LQKENI. CDR3 size: 14 residues. CDR3 residues: CASSPGTGPNEQFF.